The rows below give T cell receptor beta chains drawn from one sample of a study of neurological immune-mediated disorders. TCRdb independently ran MiXCR on the 5' RACE reads; one entry per CDR3 protein. The profile shows 81,000 or so distinct CDR3 sequences, less than 15% of them singletons. The sequencing sample was made of PBMCs. The receptors here all came from a female donor with HTLV-1-associated myelopathy (HAM/TSP). The CDR3 runs from the conserved cysteine through the conserved F or W. The D gene is left open where the match is weak. Expanded clones are given a class, and other clones once, few, many or no size at all.

>14|TRBJ2-5|many|TRBV3-1|NA
CASSQDFNRETQYF
TGTGCCAGCAGCCAAGACTTCAACCGAGAGACCCAGTACTTC
>12|TRBJ2-5|many|TRBV20-1|TRBD1
CSANRGSETQYF
TGCAGTGCTAACAGGGGTTCTGAGACCCAGTACTTC
>12|TRBJ2-2|many|TRBV29-1|NA
CSVFMETGELFF
TGCAGCGTTTTTATGGAGACCGGGGAGCTGTTTTTT
>17|TRBJ2-3|many|TRBV5-1|TRBD2
CASSLIPSGSSTDTQYF
TGCGCCAGCAGCTTAATCCCTAGCGGATCTAGCACAGATACGCAGTATTTT
>15|TRBJ2-2|many|TRBV27|TRBD2
CATCLKPSGTGELFF
TGTGCCACCTGCCTCAAGCCTAGCGGCACCGGGGAGCTGTTTTTT
>15|TRBJ2-2|many|TRBV5-1|TRBD2
CASLDGDYNTGELFF
TGCGCCAGCTTAGACGGGGACTACAACACCGGGGAGCTGTTTTTT
>15|TRBJ2-5|NA|TRBV7-8|TRBD1
CASSLGYTGGQTQYF
TGTGCCAGCAGCTTAGGATATACAGGGGGCCAGACCCAGTACTTC
>14|TRBJ2-3|many|TRBV20-1|NA
CSAFPGTGTDTQYF
TGCAGTGCTTTTCCCGGGACTGGCACAGATACGCAGTATTTT
>14|TRBJ2-6|NA|TRBV19|NA
CASSGGSGANVLTF
TGTGCCAGTAGTGGAGGTTCTGGGGCCAACGTCCTGACTTTC
>11|TRBJ2-2|many|TRBV20-1|NA
CSAQGTGELFF
TGCAGTGCGCAGGGGACCGGGGAGCTGTTTTTT
>13|TRBJ2-5|many|TRBV20-1|TRBD1
CSAQTGGTETQYF
TGCAGTGCGCAGACAGGGGGTACGGAGACCCAGTACTTC
>13|TRBJ2-2|NA|TRBV6-1|NA
CASQQGYTGELFF
TGTGCCAGCCAACAGGGATACACCGGGGAGCTGTTTTTT
>16|TRBJ1-3|many|TRBV12-3/TRBV12-4|NA
CASSLGQLLSGNTIYF
TGTGCCAGCAGTTTGGGACAACTTCTCTCTGGAAACACCATATATTTT
>15|TRBJ2-5|many|TRBV7-2|NA
CASSLVGQVQETQYF
TGTGCCAGCAGCTTAGTCGGGCAGGTCCAAGAGACCCAGTACTTC
>16|TRBJ2-2|many|TRBV7-2|NA
CASSFSSGAPAGELFF
TGTGCCAGCAGCTTCTCCTCGGGGGCCCCTGCCGGGGAGCTGTTTTTT
>15|TRBJ2-7|few|TRBV7-2|NA
CASSFWPGPSYEQYF
TGTGCCAGCAGCTTTTGGCCGGGACCTAGCTACGAGCAGTACTTC
>14|TRBJ1-5|many|TRBV7-7|NA
CARSIEGYNQPQHF
TGTGCCCGTAGCATTGAGGGGTACAATCAGCCCCAGCATTTT
>15|TRBJ1-6|many|TRBV20-1|NA
CSARQRGVIGSPLHF
TGCAGTGCTAGACAGAGGGGTGTTATAGGTTCACCCCTCCACTTT
>14|TRBJ2-5|many|TRBV20-1|NA
CSAYLIREQETQYF
TGCAGTGCGTACCTAATTCGGGAGCAAGAGACCCAGTACTTC
>13|TRBJ2-5|NA|TRBV5-1|NA
CASSAGVQETQYF
TGCGCCAGCAGCGCCGGGGTTCAAGAGACCCAGTACTTC
>15|TRBJ2-5|few|TRBV9|TRBD1
CASSVDLETGKTQYF
TGTGCCAGCAGCGTAGATCTTGAGACAGGGAAGACCCAGTACTTC
>14|TRBJ2-3|few|TRBV5-1|NA
CASSWQWVGDTQYF
TGCGCCAGCAGCTGGCAGTGGGTGGGAGATACGCAGTATTTT
>14|TRBJ2-5|many|TRBV15|NA
CATSLPWEKETQYF
TGTGCTACCAGCCTTCCGTGGGAGAAAGAGACCCAGTACTTC
>15|TRBJ2-5|many|TRBV5-1|NA
CASSLARGVQETQYF
TGCGCCAGCAGCTTGGCCAGGGGAGTCCAAGAGACCCAGTACTTC
>15|TRBJ2-7|few|TRBV9|TRBD2
CASSVGHPGGYEQYF
TGTGCCAGCAGCGTAGGACATCCGGGGGGCTACGAGCAGTACTTC
>14|TRBJ1-4|few|TRBV18|NA
CASSPRGAEEKLFF
TGTGCCAGCTCACCAAGGGGCGCAGAGGAAAAACTGTTTTTT
>13|TRBJ2-3|many|TRBV5-6|NA
CVSNRQGTDTQYF
TGTGTCAGTAACCGACAGGGCACAGATACGCAGTATTTT
>14|TRBJ1-1|many|TRBV5-1|TRBD1
CASSTDRGRTEAFF
TGCGCCAGCAGCACAGACAGGGGACGGACTGAAGCTTTCTTT
>13|TRBJ2-1|many|TRBV3-1|NA
CASSPMDYNEQFF
TGTGCCAGCAGCCCTATGGACTACAATGAGCAGTTCTTC
>16|TRBJ1-6|many|TRBV5-1|NA
CASSVGSSPDASPLHF
TGCGCCAGCAGCGTTGGGTCTTCCCCGGACGCTTCACCCCTCCACTTT
>15|TRBJ2-6|NA|TRBV7-9|NA
CASSSGGAGANVLTF
TGTGCCAGCAGCTCAGGAGGGGCTGGGGCCAACGTCCTGACTTTC
>15|TRBJ2-3|many|TRBV5-6|NA
CASSLWGRFSDTQYF
TGTGCCAGCAGCTTGTGGGGACGATTTTCAGATACGCAGTATTTT
>14|TRBJ1-3|many|TRBV10-3|NA
CAIRAQEPGNTIYF
TGTGCCATCAGAGCACAGGAACCTGGAAACACCATATATTTT
>15|TRBJ2-5|NA|TRBV20-1|NA
CSARERDGYQETQYF
TGCAGTGCTAGAGAGAGGGACGGCTATCAAGAGACCCAGTACTTC
>14|TRBJ2-7|many|TRBV5-6|TRBD1
CASSRQTGEYEQYF
TGTGCCAGCAGCCGACAGACAGGGGAATACGAGCAGTACTTC
>14|TRBJ2-3|many|TRBV5-5|NA
CASSSLDFTDTQYF
TGTGCCAGCAGCTCTCTGGACTTCACAGATACGCAGTATTTT
>15|TRBJ2-3|many|TRBV5-6|TRBD2
CASSSGTKGTDTQYF
TGTGCCAGCAGCTCCGGGACTAAGGGCACAGATACGCAGTATTTT
>16|TRBJ2-5|many|TRBV18|TRBD2
CASSPRTSGARGTQYF
TGTGCCAGCTCACCCCGGACTAGCGGGGCCCGGGGGACCCAGTACTTC
>15|TRBJ2-7|NA|TRBV29-1|TRBD1
CSVEGGQGGIYEQYF
TGCAGCGTTGAGGGGGGACAGGGAGGCATCTACGAGCAGTACTTC
>15|TRBJ2-2|many|TRBV5-1|NA
CASSLSLTGTGELFF
TGCGCCAGCAGCTTGAGTCTCACAGGGACCGGGGAGCTGTTTTTT
>14|TRBJ2-7|many|TRBV6-5|NA
CASSYSEGDYEQYF
TGTGCCAGCAGTTACTCTGAGGGGGACTACGAGCAGTACTTC
>15|TRBJ2-5|many|TRBV15|NA
CATSRRQDHQETQYF
TGTGCTACCAGCAGAAGACAGGACCACCAAGAGACCCAGTACTTC
>16|TRBJ2-1|many|TRBV4-1|TRBD2
CASSQALAGAYNEQFF
TGCGCCAGCAGCCAGGCCCTAGCGGGGGCCTACAATGAGCAGTTCTTC
>16|TRBJ2-3|NA|TRBV5-1|TRBD2
CASSLVAGGTTDTQYF
TGCGCCAGCAGCTTGGTAGCGGGGGGAACCACAGATACGCAGTATTTT
>14|TRBJ2-1|NA|TRBV5-1|NA
CASSDGGGGNEQFF
TGCGCCAGCAGCGATGGTGGGGGCGGAAATGAGCAGTTCTTC
>15|TRBJ1-1|many|TRBV10-3|TRBD1
CAISRQGARATEAFF
TGTGCCATCAGCAGACAGGGGGCAAGGGCCACTGAAGCTTTCTTT
>15|TRBJ2-4|many|TRBV20-1|TRBD2
CSARARPRREGIQYF
TGCAGTGCTAGAGCGAGGCCCCGAAGGGAGGGCATTCAGTACTTC
>15|TRBJ1-1|many|TRBV28|NA
CASSLFAGLNTEAFF
TGTGCCAGCAGTTTATTCGCCGGGTTGAACACTGAAGCTTTCTTT
>10|TRBJ1-2|few|TRBV20-1|NA
CSARGREGNF
TGCAGTGCCAGGGGTAGGGAGGGAAACTTC
>14|TRBJ1-5|many|TRBV9|NA
CASSPGAVNQPQHF
TGTGCCAGCAGCCCCGGGGCGGTCAATCAGCCCCAGCATTTT
>14|TRBJ2-3|many|TRBV5-1|NA
CASSLVSPPDTQYF
TGCGCCAGCAGCTTGGTCTCACCCCCAGATACGCAGTATTTT
>12|TRBJ2-7|many|TRBV30|NA
CAWAPGADEQYF
TGTGCCTGGGCCCCGGGGGCCGACGAGCAGTACTTC
>13|TRBJ2-7|many|TRBV6-5|NA
CASSPARSYEQYF
TGTGCCAGCAGCCCAGCCAGGTCCTACGAGCAGTACTTC
>15|TRBJ2-7|few|TRBV5-8|TRBD1
CASSRPTGGTHEQYF
TGTGCCAGCAGCCGACCGACAGGGGGGACGCACGAGCAGTACTTC